This T cell receptor (beta chain) was profiled in a study of identical twins. Germline V gene sequence: CDR1 LGHDT, CDR2 YNNKEL (reference sequence). The V gene lost 0 bases and the J gene lost 0 bases, with 11 bases spanning the gap. The length of the CDR3 is 16 residues. MiXCR, applied by TCRdb to the 5' RACE reads, yields one record per CDR3 protein. This table holds a few hundred thousand distinct CDR3 sequences, 9% to 15% found once. These sequences were also reported in another study, on yellow fever vaccine responses in identical twins.

Sequenced: CD8+ T cells sorted from blood. The chain uses TRBV3-1 and TRBJ2-5; the D gene is possibly TRBD2 (6 bases). The source of this sequence is a woman aged 18-29 years in good health. The CDR3 is CASSQDYRDYQETQYF. In nucleotides, the CDR3 is TGTGCCAGCAGCCAAGACTACCGGGACTACCAAGAGACCCAGTACTTC.